These T cell receptor beta chains were read from a single sample in a study of OX40 agonist ivuxolimab in advanced cancers. The method was immunoSEQ multiplex PCR; TCRdb's version includes in-frame clones alone and lacks a portion of them. The sample carries 90,000 to 100,000 clones, around nine tenths recorded once. Specimen: CD4+ or CD8+ T cells sorted from blood, collected in a trial of the OX40 agonist ivuxolimab. The source is an adult with an advanced solid tumor such as melanoma, head and neck, liver or kidney cancer. The CDR3 runs from the conserved cysteine through the conserved F or W. D genes are given only for firm matches. A clone size is listed for some rows: how often the clone was seen (once, few, many), or a class if it is expanded.

d_gene,j_gene,v_gene,abundance,CDR3nt,CDR3aa
.,TRBJ1-5,TRBV5-1,.,TGCGCCAGCAGCTTGGAAGGAGGCAATCAGCCCCAGCATTTT,CASSLEGGNQPQHF
.,TRBJ1-5,TRBV19,.,TGTGCCAGTAGTAAGCCCCCGGGGGTTCGCGGGAGCAATCAGCCCCAGCATTTT,CASSKPPGVRGSNQPQHF
.,TRBJ1-3,TRBV9,.,TGTGCCAGCAGCGTAGCCCCAGAAGGGAATAGGAACACCATATATTTT,CASSVAPEGNRNTIYF
.,TRBJ2-5,TRBV7-9,.,TGTGCCAGCACCCTAATGGGCGGTGAAGAGACCCAGTACTTC,CASTLMGGEETQYF
.,TRBJ1-4,TRBV30,once,TGTGCCTGGAGTGTAAAGCAGGTCGAGCGAAAACTGTTTTTT,CAWSVKQVERKLFF
.,TRBJ2-7,TRBV28,.,TGTGCCAGCAAGGGCATAGCGGTAGGGCAGTACTTC,CASKGIAVGQYF
.,TRBJ1-1,TRBV19,.,TGTGCCAGTACCTTTAGGGGCAGGGGCACTGAAGCTTTCTTT,CASTFRGRGTEAFF
.,TRBJ1-5,TRBV27,.,TGTGCCAGCAGTTCCCACTATAGCAATCAGCCCCAGCATTTT,CASSSHYSNQPQHF
TRBD2,TRBJ2-1,TRBV7-8,.,TGTGCCAGCAGCTTAGCGGAGGGACTAGCGTATGAGCAGTTCTTC,CASSLAEGLAYEQFF
.,TRBJ1-5,TRBV23-1,.,TGCGCCAGCAGTTTCGGGGGCCACCAGGACCAGCCCCAGCATTTT,CASSFGGHQDQPQHF
.,TRBJ2-7,TRBV28,.,TGTGCCAGCAGTTCCGGACACGTCGACTCCTACGAGCAGTACTTC,CASSSGHVDSYEQYF
.,TRBJ2-1,TRBV5-6,.,TGTGCCAGCAGCTTGCCTCCCTCCCCTAATGAGCAGTTCTTC,CASSLPPSPNEQFF
.,TRBJ1-1,TRBV10-3,.,TGTGCCATTCGGACGGGACCCAACACTGAAGCTTTCTTT,CAIRTGPNTEAFF
.,TRBJ1-1,TRBV30,few,TGTGCCTGGAGCTCCGGGACGATAACTGAAGCTTTCTTT,CAWSSGTITEAFF
.,TRBJ1-1,TRBV7-3,.,TGTGCCAGCAGCTCAGGGGTGCGCACTGAAGCTTTCTTT,CASSSGVRTEAFF
.,TRBJ1-2,TRBV7-2,.,TGTGCCAGCAGCCTCTTTGCGGGGTTGGATGGCTACACCTTC,CASSLFAGLDGYTF
.,TRBJ1-1,TRBV5-1,.,TGCGCCAGCAGCTTGATAGGGAGTGATACTGAAGCTTTCTTT,CASSLIGSDTEAFF
.,TRBJ1-1,TRBV2,.,TGTGCCAGCAGTGTGGAGAGGGGCACTGAAGCTTTCTTT,CASSVERGTEAFF
.,TRBJ1-6,TRBV4-2,.,TGTGCCAGCAGCCAAGATCTAACAGGGAATTCACCCCTCCACTTT,CASSQDLTGNSPLHF
TRBD1,TRBJ2-5,TRBV4-1,.,TGCGCCAGCAGCCTTAGGGACAGACAAGAGACCCAGTACTTC,CASSLRDRQETQYF
.,TRBJ1-2,TRBV5-1,.,TGCGCCAGCAGCTTGGGGGAGGATCCCTACTATGGCTACACCTTC,CASSLGEDPYYGYTF
.,TRBJ2-3,TRBV7-2,.,TGTGCCAGCAGGACGGGAGTGGGCACAGATACGCAGTATTTT,CASRTGVGTDTQYF
.,TRBJ2-7,TRBV6-1,.,TGTGCCAGCGGCGGGCTAGTGGATTACGAGCAGTACTTC,CASGGLVDYEQYF
.,TRBJ2-3,TRBV30,.,TGTGCCTGGAGTCGGGATACGCAGTATTTT,CAWSRDTQYF
.,TRBJ1-2,TRBV29-1,.,TGCAGCGTTGAAATTATGGGGGAGTCTGGCTACACCTTC,CSVEIMGESGYTF
.,TRBJ1-2,TRBV30,.,TGTGCCTGGAGCGTCGGGACACGCTTGGGATATGGCTACACCTTC,CAWSVGTRLGYGYTF
.,TRBJ2-6,TRBV6-6,.,TGTGCCAGCAGTTTAAACAACGTCCTGACTTTC,CASSLNNVLTF
TRBD1,TRBJ1-6,TRBV30,.,TGTGCCTATTCGGGACAGAGTTATAATTCACCCCTCCACTTT,CAYSGQSYNSPLHF
TRBD1,TRBJ2-6,TRBV10-3,.,TGTGCCATCAGTGAGAGAGCAGGGACAGGGGGATCTGGGGCCAACGTCCTGACTTTC,CAISERAGTGGSGANVLTF
.,TRBJ1-1,TRBV28,.,TGTGCCAGCAGTTTAGAGGCCTTGAACACTGAAGCTTTCTTT,CASSLEALNTEAFF
.,TRBJ1-2,TRBV6-1,.,TGTGCCAGCAGCCTAAGGGCCCCCAACTATGGCTACACCTTC,CASSLRAPNYGYTF
TRBD1,TRBJ1-3,TRBV19,.,TGTGCCAGTAGTGCTCCGGGACAGGGCTCTGGAAACACCATATATTTT,CASSAPGQGSGNTIYF